This TCR beta chain was observed in a study of T cell repertoires in cytomegalovirus infection. Whole-study context: It can be stated that public TCR beta signatures indicated CMV infection as well as a matching HLA type.

Germline V gene data show CDR1 as LNHNV and CDR2 as YYDKDF (reference sequence). The V gene end was trimmed by 2 bases and the J gene end by 4 bases; junction bases not matched to a gene: 8. This CDR3 is 16 amino acids long. Findings of the study overall: Cumulative frequency of public TCR beta families picked out carriers of CMV plus the relevant HLA. CMV-specific TCR beta clonotypes restricted by HLA-C dominated the ex vivo response.

This clonotype was seen a few times. The antigen is not known. MiXCR, run by TCRdb on the reads, gives a single entry per CDR3 protein. The table records 500,000 to 600,000 distinct CDR3 sequences, 15% to 20% of them present only once. Sequenced input: CD8+ T cells from PBMCs. This sequence was found in a human donor in good health (CMV status not recorded). Some clones in this sample may be carry-over from other donors' samples. This chain connects TRBV15 to TRBJ2-7; 10 positions agree with TRBD2. CDR3 DNA sequence: TGTGCCACCAGCAGAACTCCTAGCGGGAGTGTATACGAGCAGTACTTC. It yields the protein CATSRTPSGSVYEQYF.